Listed below are T cell receptor beta chains from one sample, sequenced in a study of response to subunit inactivated influenza vaccine. TCRdb reanalysed the RT-PCR reads using MiXCR and keeps one entry per CDR3 protein. The table has hundreds of thousands of distinct CDR3 sequences, around 15% seen once. This material consisted of PBMCs from blood, taken around two weeks before vaccination. Receptors were obtained from a man aged 50-60 years who received an inactivated influenza vaccine. The CDR3 runs from the conserved cysteine through the conserved F or W. A D gene is named only where the DNA matches it firmly. Some rows mark clone size as missing; the rest say once, few, many or name a class of expanded clone.

j_call	d_call	clone_size	v_call	cdr3_nt	cdr3_aa
TRBJ1-1	.	few	TRBV7-2	TGTGCCAGCAGCTTCTTGAGGCAGACCACTGAAGCTTTCTTT	CASSFLRQTTEAFF
TRBJ2-7	.	.	TRBV28	TGTGCCAGCAGTTTATTGGAGGGGCACTACGAGCAGTACTTC	CASSLLEGHYEQYF
TRBJ1-1	.	.	TRBV6-1	TGTGCCAGCAGTGCCACAGGGAGATACACTGAAGCTTTCTTT	CASSATGRYTEAFF
TRBJ2-5	.	.	TRBV28	TGTGCCAGCAGTTTATGGGGACCGGGGCGAAAAGAGACCCAGTACTTC	CASSLWGPGRKETQYF
TRBJ2-4	TRBD2	few	TRBV6-2/TRBV6-3	TGTGCCAGCAGTTACTCCGGACTAGCGGGACATCTAGCCAAAAACATTCAGTACTTC	CASSYSGLAGHLAKNIQYF
TRBJ2-3	.	many	TRBV4-1	TGCGCCAGCAGCCGGATAATGCCAGGTGCAGATACGCAGTATTTT	CASSRIMPGADTQYF
TRBJ2-7	.	.	TRBV7-9	TGTGCCAGCAGCTTAGGGGTGGGACTGCCCAGGGACGAGCAGTACTTC	CASSLGVGLPRDEQYF
TRBJ2-7	.	.	TRBV20-1	TGCAGTGCTAGCCGGGACTTAACCTACGAGCAGTACTTC	CSASRDLTYEQYF
TRBJ2-5	.	few	TRBV20-1	TGCAGTGCTAGACTTCGACAGAACCAAGAGACCCAGTACTTC	CSARLRQNQETQYF
TRBJ2-7	TRBD1	many	TRBV12-3/TRBV12-4	TGTGCCAGCAGTTTCGACAGGGGGCCGGATAAGCAGTACTTC	CASSFDRGPDKQYF
TRBJ2-5	.	.	TRBV13	TGTGCCAGCAGCTTAGGCCTAGCCCGCCAAGAGACCCAGTACTTC	CASSLGLARQETQYF
TRBJ2-3	TRBD2	few	TRBV5-1	TGCGCCAGCAGCCGAACCCAAGCGGGAGGCTCAGATACGCAGTATTTT	CASSRTQAGGSDTQYF
TRBJ2-1	.	few	TRBV6-2/TRBV6-3	TGTGCCAGCAGTCCCGGGACACCCAACAATGAGCAGTTCTTC	CASSPGTPNNEQFF
TRBJ2-7	TRBD2	.	TRBV10-3	TGTGCCATCAGTGCCGAAACGGGAGGCGAGCAGTACTTC	CAISAETGGEQYF
TRBJ1-2	.	.	TRBV6-1	TGTGCCAGCAGTGGACAGAGGTGGGGCCATGGCTACACCTTC	CASSGQRWGHGYTF
TRBJ2-7	.	few	TRBV7-9	TGTGTCTCCAGCAGGGGTCCCTACGAGCAGTACTTC	CVSSRGPYEQYF
TRBJ1-4	.	few	TRBV5-1	TGCGCCAGCAGCTTGGATCCCAGGGAAAAACTGTTTTTT	CASSLDPREKLFF
TRBJ2-3	TRBD2	few	TRBV20-1	TGCAGTGCTAGCACTAGCGGGAACACAGATACGCAGTATTTT	CSASTSGNTDTQYF
TRBJ2-1	TRBD2	.	TRBV2	TGTGCCAGCGCGGGACTAGCGGTGGGGGGTGAGCAGTTCTTC	CASAGLAVGGEQFF
TRBJ2-1	.	.	TRBV5-1	TGCGCCAGCAGCTTGGCACGGGACTGGGAGCAGTTCTTC	CASSLARDWEQFF
TRBJ1-4	.	many	TRBV7-9	TGTGCCAGCAGCTTGGATGAAAAACTGTTTTTT	CASSLDEKLFF
TRBJ2-3	.	many	TRBV20-1	TGCAGTGCCACTCCCGTGTTAGGACCTTCAGATACGCAGTATTTT	CSATPVLGPSDTQYF
TRBJ2-5	.	.	TRBV4-2	TGTGCCAGCAGCCAAGATGTAGGACGAGGGCCGGCTCAAGAGACCCAGTACTTC	CASSQDVGRGPAQETQYF
TRBJ2-5	TRBD1	.	TRBV5-1	TGCGCCAGCAGCTTAGGACAGGGGGCTTACTTC	CASSLGQGAYF
TRBJ1-1	.	.	TRBV12-3/TRBV12-4	TGTGCCAGCAGCACAGGTTGGGGAGACACTGAAGCTTTCTTT	CASSTGWGDTEAFF
TRBJ2-5	.	many	TRBV29-1	TGCAGCGTTGAAGAATTTTTTGGGGCCAGGGAGACCCAGTACTTC	CSVEEFFGARETQYF
TRBJ2-1	.	.	TRBV30	TGTGCCTGGGACGCCGGGTCCCAAAATTCCTACAATGAGCAGTTCTTC	CAWDAGSQNSYNEQFF
TRBJ2-3	.	many	TRBV12-3/TRBV12-4	TGTGCCAGCTCGATCCCCCTGCAGTATTTT	CASSIPLQYF
TRBJ2-5	.	.	TRBV29-1	TGCAGCGTTGAGGGAGGCCAGTACCAAGAGACCCAGTACTTC	CSVEGGQYQETQYF
TRBJ1-2	.	few	TRBV6-2/TRBV6-3	TGTGCCAGCAGTTACGGAAGGGAGTATGGCTACACCTTC	CASSYGREYGYTF
TRBJ2-6	.	.	TRBV12-3/TRBV12-4	TGTGCCAGCAGTCAGGGTCTCCCTGGGGCCAACGTCCTGACTTTC	CASSQGLPGANVLTF
TRBJ2-3	TRBD1	few	TRBV24-1	TGTGCCACCAGTGATGATGGACAGGGCGGGAGCACAGATACGCAGTATTTT	CATSDDGQGGSTDTQYF
TRBJ2-3	TRBD2	few	TRBV12-3/TRBV12-4	TGTGCCAGCAGCCCCGGGACTAGCGGCCACCGGGCAGATACGCAGTATTTT	CASSPGTSGHRADTQYF
TRBJ2-3	TRBD1	.	TRBV20-1	TGCAGTGCTAGAGATCGGGACAGGGGGTTCACAGATACGCAGTATTTT	CSARDRDRGFTDTQYF